This T cell receptor beta chain is from a study of blood T cell repertoires in COVID-19. This table comes from immunoSEQ multiplex PCR, and its TCRdb copy is limited to in-frame clones, with some not included. The top ten clones hold approximately 1.5% of a sample with about 260,000 clones, around 87% of them seen once. CDR1 and CDR2 from the germline V gene are LNHDA and SQIVND (reference sequence). V shed 3 bases and J 1 base; nucleotides not matched to a gene: 17. There are 20 residues in the CDR3. The chain links TRBV19 to TRBJ2-4; 8 bases are a match to TRBD1. The TCR sequence derives from a woman aged 40 to 50 who had recovered from COVID-19. The sequencing input was peripheral blood. The CDR3 spells CASSIGGGQGGKGAKNIQYF. Here the CDR3 DNA reads TGTGCCAGTAGTATCGGTGGCGGACAGGGAGGAAAAGGGGCCAAAAACATTCAGTACTTC. The variable domain in full, with the rest retrieved from reference TRBV19 and TRBJ2-4, is DGGITQSPKYLFRKEGQNVTLSCEQNLNHDAMYWYRQDPGQGLRLIYYSQIVNDFQKGDIAEGYSVSREKKESFPLTVTSAQKNPTAFYLCASSIGGGQGGKGAKNIQYFGAGTRLSVL.